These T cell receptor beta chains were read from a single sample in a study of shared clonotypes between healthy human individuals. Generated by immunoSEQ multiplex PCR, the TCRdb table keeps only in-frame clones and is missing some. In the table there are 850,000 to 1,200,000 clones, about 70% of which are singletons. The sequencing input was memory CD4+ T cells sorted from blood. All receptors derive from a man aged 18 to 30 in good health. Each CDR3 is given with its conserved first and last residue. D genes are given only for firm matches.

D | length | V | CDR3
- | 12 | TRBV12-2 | CASRPQGIEAFF
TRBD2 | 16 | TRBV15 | CATSASGGSYQETQYF
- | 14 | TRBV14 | CASSPLGRGSPLHF
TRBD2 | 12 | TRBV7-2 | CASRRGEGEQYF
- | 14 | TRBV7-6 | CASSLPGAGEKLFF
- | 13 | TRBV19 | CASSIDGGNTIYF
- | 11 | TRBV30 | CASKRSYEQYF
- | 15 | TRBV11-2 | CASSSPDLAHHEQYF
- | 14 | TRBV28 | CASSFQRPSTEAFF
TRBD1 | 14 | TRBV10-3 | CAIRADRANYEQYF
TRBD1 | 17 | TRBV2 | CASSELRDRGSPYGYTF
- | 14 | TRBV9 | CASSARLGTGELFF
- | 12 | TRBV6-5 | CASVSGENGYTF
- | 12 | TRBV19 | CASTRTEEGYTF
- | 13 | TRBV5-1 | CASSKGRSYEQYF
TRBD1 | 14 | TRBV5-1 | CASSLRQGGLGYTF
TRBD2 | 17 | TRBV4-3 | CASSPGGWGSGRVEQFF
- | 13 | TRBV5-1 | CASSLEVATEQFF
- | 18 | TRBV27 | CASSLTFPLVPGRETQYF
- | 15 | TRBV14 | CASSTGRPYTGELFF
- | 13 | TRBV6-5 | CASSATRGYGYTF
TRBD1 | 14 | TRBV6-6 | CASLQGAPGQPQHF
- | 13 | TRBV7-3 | CASSLSRGYEQYF
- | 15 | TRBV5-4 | CASSADYTSTAEAFF
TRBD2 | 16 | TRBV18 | CASSPPGTSGAYEQYF
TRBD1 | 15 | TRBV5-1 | CASSFTGTGVNEQYF
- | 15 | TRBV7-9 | CASSSPGRTTYEQYF
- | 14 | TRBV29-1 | CSVETAAPFYEQYF
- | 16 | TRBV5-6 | CASSFQQGRVEETQYF
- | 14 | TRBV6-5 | CASSYAGIGETQYF
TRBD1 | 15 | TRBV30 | CAWSPQGAGTDTQYF
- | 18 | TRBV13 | CASSFWTFERWSQETQYF
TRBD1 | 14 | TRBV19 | CATRQGVWAGELFF
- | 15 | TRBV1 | CTSSRGGGQEETQYF
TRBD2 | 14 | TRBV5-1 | CASTSGDPTDTQYF
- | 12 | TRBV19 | CASRQGGEKLFF
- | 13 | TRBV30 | CAWRGPPGGPLHF
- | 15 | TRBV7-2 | CASSLAGSGDYGYTF
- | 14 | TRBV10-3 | CAISEGRDTGELFF
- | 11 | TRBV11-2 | CASSPVGELFF
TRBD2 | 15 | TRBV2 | CASRGTSGGTGELFF
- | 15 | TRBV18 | CASSTRGTNSYEQYF
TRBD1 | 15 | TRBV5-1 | CASRQGPTVTDTQYF